These 25 T cell receptor beta chains were sequenced from one sample in a study of shared clonotypes between healthy human individuals. The naive CD8 fraction comprised CD45RO-negative cells positively selected for CCR7 and excluded terminally differentiated effector memory CD45RA+ cells. Only in-frame clones appear in the TCRdb table, and some are missing; sequencing was by immunoSEQ multiplex PCR. Seen here are around 1,900,000 clones, 93% observed once, and the top ten hold about 1.6%. The material sequenced was naive CD8+ T cells from PBMCs. The receptors derive from a young man in good health. Some clones in this sample may be carry-over from other donors' samples.

This clone has only a few counts. V usage is TRBV30 and J usage is TRBJ1-5, with 8 bases identical to TRBD1. The CDR3 sequence is 15 residues long. The J segment lost 2 bases and the V segment lost 0 bases, leaving 3 bases of the junction unmatched. CDR1 GTSNPN and CDR2 SVGIG come from the germline V gene (reference sequence). In DNA form, the CDR3 reads TGTGCCTGGAGTGTCAAGGGACAGGGCAATCAGCCCCAGCATTTT. Amino acids: CAWSVKGQGNQPQHF.

The genes are TRBV27 and TRBJ2-1, with TRBD1 matching over 7 bases. The ends lost 5 bases at V and 6 bases at J; junction bases unmatched: 10. The germline V gene encodes CDR1 MNHEY and CDR2 SMNVEV (reference sequence). This CDR3 comprises 15 residues. The CDR3 reads CASSPARGPVNEQFF. Here the CDR3 DNA reads TGTGCCAGCAGTCCTGCTAGGGGGCCGGTCAATGAGCAGTTCTTC.

This rearrangement joins TRBV6-1 to TRBJ1-2; 7 bases are a match to TRBD1. Germline CDR1 MNHNS, CDR2 SASEGT. The CDR3 spans 14 residues. The J segment lost 0 bases and the V segment lost 7 bases, leaving 5 bases of the junction unmatched. The chain's CDR3 is CASNDRDANYGYTF. CDR3 DNA sequence: TGTGCCAGCAATGACAGGGACGCTAACTATGGCTACACCTTC.

The V gene is TRBV5-5, the J gene TRBJ2-7; D gene ambiguous. Germline lookup yields CDR1 SGHKS and CDR2 YYEKEE (reference sequence). Trimming left V 4 bases short and J 0 bases short, with 14 bases between. The CDR3 runs 15 residues. The CDR3: CASSARPGRSYEQYF. The CDR3 bases are TGTGCCAGCAGCGCCCGGCCGGGCCGCTCCTACGAGCAGTACTTC.

The chain uses TRBV28 and TRBJ2-7; TRBD1 aligns across 10 bases. V shed 2 bases, J shed 5 bases, and the junction held 6 bases outside the gene matches. This CDR3 spans 15 amino acids. Germline assignment: CDR1 MDHEN and CDR2 SYDVKM. CDR3 sequence (DNA): TGTGCCAGCAGTTTACCGGACAGGGGGTTTAACGAGCAGTACTTC. Translation: CASSLPDRGFNEQYF.

On this clone: Other DNA sequences of this sample code for an identical CDR3. The chain has TRBV7-9 and TRBJ2-3; D possibly corresponds to TRBD1 (6 bases). Germline lookup yields CDR1 SEHNR and CDR2 FQNEAQ (reference sequence). V lost 2 bases and J lost 1, with 10 bases in between. This CDR3 contains 15 residues. The CDR3 protein is CASSLSRGRTDTQYF. The CDR3 bases are TGTGCCAGCAGCTTATCCAGGGGACGCACAGATACGCAGTATTTT.

The chain recombines TRBV4-2 with TRBJ2-1; 10 nucleotides agree with TRBD1. With 4 bases clipped from V and 6 bases from J, the junction kept 6 bases outside the gene matches. Germline V gene lookup returns CDR1 LGHNA and CDR2 YNFKEQ. This CDR3 contains 15 residues. CDR3 sequence (DNA): TGTGCCAGCAGCCTTGACAGGGGGCTTGGCAATGAGCAGTTCTTC. This encodes CASSLDRGLGNEQFF.

J is TRBJ2-7 and V is TRBV15; 7 bases agree with TRBD2. This CDR3 is built from 16 residues. After removal of 1 base from V and 5 bases from J, the junction contained 11 bases not matched to a gene. The germline gives CDR1 LNHNV, CDR2 YYDKDF (reference sequence). The CDR3 is CATSRGTWRDYDEQYF. DNA of the CDR3: TGTGCCACCAGCAGAGGGACTTGGCGGGACTATGACGAGCAGTACTTC.

In DNA, the CDR3 is TGTGCCAGCTCACCCGAGGGACAGGGGTTAGGAGAAAAACTGTTTTTT. It is translated as CASSPEGQGLGEKLFF. The genes are TRBV18 and TRBJ1-4; the match to TRBD1 covers 10 bases. The CDR3 consists of 16 residues. The V gene's germline CDR1 is KGHSH and CDR2 LQKENI. The J segment lost 8 bases and the V segment lost 3 bases, leaving 9 bases of the junction unmatched.

The chain has TRBV28 and TRBJ2-4; possible D gene TRBD2, 6 bases. The germline CDR1 and CDR2 sequences are MDHEN and SYDVKM. The CDR3 length is 16 residues. The V end was cut by 3 bases, the J end by 0 bases, with 12 bases between. The CDR3 DNA is TGTGCCAGCAGTTTTGAGGGAGGTGAAGCCAAAAACATTCAGTACTTC. Translation gives CASSFEGGEAKNIQYF.

V and J are TRBV6-5 and TRBJ2-7, with D perhaps TRBD1 (5 bases). The CDR3 is 14 amino acids. Germline V gene sequence: CDR1 MNHEY, CDR2 SVGAGI. V lost 4 bases and J lost 7, with 17 bases in between. CDR3 region: CASSFARVRTEQYF. The CDR3 coding sequence is TGTGCCAGCAGTTTCGCCAGGGTTAGAACGGAGCAGTACTTC.

J is TRBJ2-7 and V is TRBV7-9; 10 nucleotides agree with TRBD1. Germline CDR1 SEHNR, CDR2 FQNEAQ (reference sequence). The V and J ends lost 2 bases and 7 bases, in that order; junction bases with no gene match: 8. The CDR3 spans 15 residues. The CDR3 sequence is CASSLIGTGASEQYF. The DNA of the CDR3 is TGTGCCAGCAGCTTAATTGGGACAGGGGCCTCGGAGCAGTACTTC.

The gene calls are TRBV5-5 and TRBJ2-1; D is unclear. V lost 0 bases to trimming and J lost 5 bases, with 6 bases between them. The germline V gene has CDR1 SGHKS and CDR2 YYEKEE (reference sequence). The CDR3 has 13 amino acids. The CDR3 protein is CASSLASHNEQFF. CDR3 sequence (DNA): TGTGCCAGCAGCTTGGCCTCACACAATGAGCAGTTCTTC. The whole variable domain, remainder taken from reference TRBV5-5 and TRBJ2-1, is DAGVTQSPTHLIKTRGQQVTLRCSPISGHKSVSWYQQVLGQGPQFIFQYYEKEERGRGNFPDRFSARQFPNYSSELNVNALLLGDSALYLCASSLASHNEQFFGPGTRLTVL.

The chain employs TRBV28 and TRBJ2-7, with D possibly being TRBD1 (5 bases). The V and J ends lost 3 bases and 5 bases respectively, with 14 bases between them. This CDR3 contains 14 residues. Germline loops: CDR1 MDHEN, CDR2 SYDVKM. The CDR3 nucleotides read TGTGCCAGCAGTTTCGGTTACTCAGGGAACGAGCAGTACTTC. This codes for CASSFGYSGNEQYF.

The genes are TRBV2 and TRBJ2-1; 7 bases line up with TRBD1. CDR1 is SNHLY, CDR2 FYNNEI, per germline. CDR3 length: 14 amino acids. Trimming cost V 5 bases and J 1 base; bases outside gene matches: 2. As DNA, the CDR3 is TGTGCCAGCAGTTCGGACAGGTCCTACAATGAGCAGTTCTTC. Protein: CASSSDRSYNEQFF.

The chain is built from TRBV6-5 and TRBJ2-7, with D possibly TRBD2 on 7 matching bases. Germline V gene sequence: CDR1 MNHEY, CDR2 SVGAGI. Trimming took 8 bases from V and 2 from J, leaving 19 bases between them. The CDR3 has 15 residues. The CDR3 here is CASRPGGRITYEQYF. The CDR3 DNA reads as TGTGCCAGCCGACCCGGGGGGCGGATAACCTACGAGCAGTACTTC.

As DNA, the CDR3 is TGTGCCAGCAGACCAGACAGGGGACCCCCCTACGAGCAGTACTTC. Its protein is CASRPDRGPPYEQYF. V gene TRBV7-9 combines with J gene TRBJ2-7; 8 bases are a match to TRBD1. J lost 2 bases, V lost 6 bases, and 9 bases had no gene match. The germline CDR1 and CDR2 sequences are SEHNR and FQNEAQ (reference sequence). The CDR3 has 15 residues.

As for this clone: The identical CDR3 is also encoded by other nucleotide sequences in the sample. The V call is TRBV5-6, the J call TRBJ2-1; weak D call: TRBD2 (5 bases). In germline, CDR1 is SGHDT, CDR2 YYEEEE. The CDR3 length is 14 residues. Trimming pared 2 bases from V and 1 base from J, leaving 7 bases between. CDR3 coding DNA: TGTGCCAGCAGCTTTCGGGGTTCCTACAATGAGCAGTTCTTC. Its protein is CASSFRGSYNEQFF.

V usage is TRBV15 and J usage is TRBJ2-1; tentatively, D is TRBD1 (6 bases). V was clipped by 3 bases and J by 4 bases, with 13 bases between them. CDR1 and CDR2 (germline): LNHNV, YYDKDF (reference sequence). The CDR3 runs to 15 residues. The CDR3 spells CATSSDLGQYNEQFF. In DNA, the CDR3 is TGTGCCACCAGCAGTGACCTCGGACAGTACAATGAGCAGTTCTTC.

The chain combines TRBV19 with TRBJ2-1, with D perhaps matching TRBD1 (6 bases). Germline CDR1 reads LNHDA; CDR2 reads SQIVND (reference sequence). Trimming stripped 4 bases from V and 2 bases from J, with 12 bases between. CDR3 length: 15 amino acids. The CDR3, as DNA: TGTGCCAGTAGTACCGGGACACAGGCCTACAATGAGCAGTTCTTC. Encoded protein: CASSTGTQAYNEQFF.

V usage is TRBV9 and J usage is TRBJ2-1; 9 nucleotides match TRBD2. The germline V gene encodes CDR1 SGDLS and CDR2 YYNGEE. V lost 0 bases to trimming and J lost 6 bases; unmatched junction nucleotides: 10. There are 17 residues in the CDR3. The DNA of the CDR3 is TGTGCCAGCAGCGTAGCTCTAGTGGGGCGGGAGGGCAATGAGCAGTTCTTC. It codes for CASSVALVGREGNEQFF.

The chain links TRBV27 to TRBJ2-7; no firm D call. Germline values: CDR1 MNHEY, CDR2 SMNVEV (reference sequence). The germline V and J ends were trimmed by 4 bases and 0 bases, with 16 bases remaining between them. CDR3 size: 16 residues. CDR3 nucleotides: TGTGCCAGCAGTTCCTCCTTAGCATTCCTCTCCTACGAGCAGTACTTC. Translating it yields CASSSSLAFLSYEQYF.

This clone was seen once. V usage is TRBV6-5 and J usage is TRBJ2-1, with 15 bases identical to TRBD2. Losses at the gene ends were 6 bases for V and 7 bases for J; bases not matched to a gene: 4. This CDR3 is built from 15 residues. Germline CDR1 MNHEY, CDR2 SVGAGI. This chain's CDR3 is CASSHGTSGRNEQFF. DNA of the CDR3: TGTGCCAGCAGCCATGGGACTAGCGGGAGGAATGAGCAGTTCTTC.

Comment on this clone: At one end, the junction sequence differs from germline, possibly due to a read error. The V gene is TRBV6-5, the J gene TRBJ2-2; TRBD2 aligns across 9 bases. CDR1 and CDR2 (germline): MNHEY, SVGAGI. This CDR3 has 14 amino acids. DNA of the CDR3: TGTGCGAGCACTGATGCGGGAGGGCCTGGGGAGCTGTTTTTT. This encodes CASTDAGGPGELFF.

This clone has only one observation. V usage is TRBV10-2 and J usage is TRBJ1-2; a weak D match, TRBD1 (5 bases). Per the germline V gene, CDR1 is WSHSY and CDR2 is SAAADI. The CDR3 sequence is 13 residues long. V gave up 8 bases and J gave up 3 bases, with 13 bases separating them. CDR3 bases: TGCGCCAGCGGGGGTCCCCCTGACTATGGCTACACCTTC. It specifies CASGGPPDYGYTF.